The 10 T cell receptor beta chains in this list originate from one sample, sequenced in a study of siplizumab effects on memory and regulatory T cells (dated by TCRdb to about 2019). Library prep was done by the immunoSEQ multiplex PCR assay. Sourced from immuneACCESS, this table was stored by TCRdb with only in-frame sequences that have V and J called. A share of the clones is absent; for the studies checked, an unresolved V gene accounts for under half, and the remainder has no known explanation. This sample comprises more than 85,000 clones, 80% to 95% of them detected only once. The ten top clones hold 1% to 1.5% of the sample. What was sequenced was CD4+ T cells sorted from blood. Source of these receptors: a human donor in good health.

V is TRBV10-3 and J is TRBJ2-1; the match to TRBD2 covers 10 bases. The germline V gene has CDR1 ENHRY and CDR2 SYGVKD. The CDR3 is 15 residues long. V shed 4 bases and J 10 bases; nucleotides not matched to a gene: 10. DNA for the CDR3: TGTGCCATCAGTGTTGGGGGGCTAGCGGGGGTAGAGCAGTTCTTC. Translating it yields CAISVGGLAGVEQFF.

The V call is TRBV18, the J call TRBJ1-2, with TRBD1 as a possible D gene (5 bases). Germline-derived CDR1 and CDR2 are KGHSH and LQKENI. The ends were cut back, 3 bases at V and 3 bases at J, with 11 bases in the middle. This CDR3 is built from 14 residues. The CDR3 loop reads CASSPYGTDYGYTF. Written as DNA, the CDR3 is TGTGCCAGCTCACCGTACGGGACGGACTATGGCTACACCTTC.

The chain links TRBV6-9 to TRBJ1-2, with 9 positions matching TRBD1. Trimming took 3 bases from V and 4 from J; bases not matched to a gene: 3. CDR3 length equals 14 residues. Germline V gives CDR1 MNHGY, CDR2 SVAAGI. The DNA for the CDR3 is TGTGCCAGCAGTTACGGGGACAGGGTCTATGGCTACACCTTC. Protein sequence: CASSYGDRVYGYTF.

The V call is TRBV9, the J call TRBJ2-7; 7 nucleotides agree with TRBD1. CDR1 is SGDLS, CDR2 YYNGEE, per germline. The CDR3 runs to 14 residues. Trimming removed 4 bases from V and 2 bases from J; junction bases left unmatched: 6. CDR3 loop: CASSFRDSTYEQYF. CDR3 coding DNA: TGTGCCAGCAGCTTCCGGGACAGCACCTACGAGCAGTACTTC.

The chain employs TRBV6-6 and TRBJ1-3, with D tentatively TRBD1 (6 bases). Trimming removed 4 bases from V and 2 bases from J, with 12 bases in between. This CDR3 has 15 residues. Germline assignment: CDR1 MNHNY and CDR2 SVGAGI (reference sequence). CDR3 in DNA: TGTGCCAGCAGTTCCCTAGAGGGGGCTGGAAACACCATATATTTT. This encodes CASSSLEGAGNTIYF.

The J gene is TRBJ1-2, the V gene TRBV18; perhaps TRBD1 as D (6 bases). V shed 5 bases and J shed 5 bases, with 12 bases lying between them. The CDR3 is made up of 13 amino acids. The germline V gene encodes CDR1 KGHSH and CDR2 LQKENI. The CDR3 spells CASSAGEEYGYTF. As DNA, the CDR3 is TGTGCCAGCTCAGCAGGGGAGGAATATGGCTACACCTTC. The variable domain in full, with the rest retrieved from reference TRBV18 and TRBJ1-2, is NAGVMQNPRHLVRRRGQEARLRCSPMKGHSHVYWYRQLPEEGLKFMVYLQKENIIDESGMPKERFSAEFPKEGPSILRIQQVVRGDSAAYFCASSAGEEYGYTFGSGTRLTVV.

The chain joins TRBV5-6 to TRBJ1-1, with D possibly being TRBD1 (6 bases). The length of the CDR3 is 15 residues. V was pared by 7 bases and J by 1 base, with 17 bases between. Germline V lookup: CDR1 SGHDT, CDR2 YYEEEE. The DNA for the CDR3 is TGTGCCAGCCTCGTCGGGGGGCTGGGGAACACTGAAGCTTTCTTT. Its translation is CASLVGGLGNTEAFF.

As regards this clone: A junction end diverges from the germline sequence, so it may reflect a read error. V usage is TRBV7-7 and J usage is TRBJ2-5; D assignment may be TRBD1 or TRBD2 (5 bases each). The CDR3 covers 14 residues. CDR1 is SSHAT and CDR2 is FNYEAQ in the germline V gene (reference sequence). CDR3 sequence reads: CASSLGAGEETQYF. The DNA of the CDR3 is TGTGCTAGCAGCTTAGGGGCCGGGGAGGAGACCCAGTACTTC.

This clone was counted many times. V usage is TRBV25-1 and J usage is TRBJ2-7; possibly TRBD1 for D (6 bases). CDR3 length equals 15 residues. The germline V gene has CDR1 MGHDK and CDR2 SYGVNS. V was shortened by 5 bases and J by 2 bases, with 16 bases between the two germline ends. CDR3 sequence reads: CASSPPAGAAYEQYF. CDR3 coding DNA: TGTGCCAGCAGTCCCCCGGCAGGGGCCGCCTACGAGCAGTACTTC.

The genes are TRBV12-5 and TRBJ2-3; the match to TRBD2 covers 11 bases. CDR3 length equals 16 residues. J was trimmed by 2 bases and V by 7 bases; bases with no gene match: 8. Germline CDR1 reads LGHNT; CDR2 reads FRNRAP. This CDR3 is CASALGTSGPTDTQYF. The CDR3, as DNA: TGTGCTAGTGCCCTAGGGACTAGCGGACCCACAGATACGCAGTATTTT.